A selection of T cell receptor beta chains follows, all from one sample in a study of T cells in Graves' hyperthyroidism and ophthalmopathy. In TCRdb, the multiplex PCR reads were re-called with MiXCR into one record per CDR3 protein. The data contain 750,000 to 950,000 distinct CDR3 sequences, approximately 40% of them singletons. Sequenced input: blood. These TCRs come from a man aged 18 to 30 with Graves' hyperthyroidism. CDR3s include the opening cysteine and the closing phenylalanine or tryptophan. D genes are given only for firm matches. Size values are once, few and many counts, or a class for expanded clones, and some rows have none.

cdr3_aa: CASSSSTGGNTEAFF; cdr3_nt: TGTGCCAGCAGCTCATCGACGGGGGGGAACACTGAAGCTTTCTTT; v_call: TRBV7-9; clone_size: many; d_call: .; j_call: TRBJ1-1; cdr3_length: 15
cdr3_aa: CSVGVTGTNIEAFF; cdr3_nt: TGCAGCGTTGGGGTTACAGGGACGAACATTGAAGCTTTCTTT; v_call: TRBV29-1; clone_size: .; d_call: .; j_call: TRBJ1-1; cdr3_length: 14
cdr3_aa: CASSLAIGGTNTGELFF; cdr3_nt: TGTGCCAGCAGCTTGGCCATCGGGGGAACGAACACCGGGGAGCTGTTTTTT; v_call: TRBV5-4; clone_size: .; d_call: .; j_call: TRBJ2-2; cdr3_length: 17
cdr3_aa: CASSTRAGGSETQYF; cdr3_nt: TGTGCCAGCAGCACTCGGGCAGGGGGCTCGGAGACCCAGTACTTC; v_call: TRBV7-8; clone_size: many; d_call: TRBD1; j_call: TRBJ2-5; cdr3_length: 15
cdr3_aa: CASSFFGPGAQETQYF; cdr3_nt: TGTGCCAGCAGCTTTTTCGGACCCGGGGCCCAAGAGACCCAGTACTTC; v_call: TRBV5-6; clone_size: few; d_call: .; j_call: TRBJ2-5; cdr3_length: 16
cdr3_aa: CASFTETGELFF; cdr3_nt: TGTGCCAGCTTTACAGAAACCGGGGAGCTGTTTTTT; v_call: TRBV19; clone_size: few; d_call: .; j_call: TRBJ2-2; cdr3_length: 12
cdr3_aa: CASSFTGRVEETQYF; cdr3_nt: TGTGCCAGCAGTTTTACGGGACGAGTCGAAGAGACCCAGTACTTC; v_call: TRBV28; clone_size: .; d_call: .; j_call: TRBJ2-5; cdr3_length: 15
cdr3_aa: CASNIGAGPGTEAFF; cdr3_nt: TGTGCCAGCAATATAGGGGCGGGGCCGGGCACTGAAGCTTTCTTT; v_call: TRBV2; clone_size: many; d_call: .; j_call: TRBJ1-1; cdr3_length: 15
cdr3_aa: CASSQVGGTTTGELFF; cdr3_nt: TGTGCCAGCAGCCAAGTTGGTGGGACTACCACCGGGGAGCTGTTTTTT; v_call: TRBV14; clone_size: .; d_call: TRBD2; j_call: TRBJ2-2; cdr3_length: 16
cdr3_aa: CASSQEEGGNQPQHF; cdr3_nt: TGCGCCAGCAGCCAAGAGGAGGGTGGCAATCAGCCCCAGCATTTT; v_call: TRBV4-3; clone_size: many; d_call: .; j_call: TRBJ1-5; cdr3_length: 15
cdr3_aa: CASSGTGGAPGELFF; cdr3_nt: TGTGCCAGCAGCGGGACAGGGGGCGCCCCCGGGGAGCTGTTTTTT; v_call: TRBV12-3/TRBV12-4; clone_size: .; d_call: TRBD1; j_call: TRBJ2-2; cdr3_length: 15
cdr3_aa: CASSEDGSYNEQFF; cdr3_nt: TGTGCCAGCAGTGAGGACGGTTCCTACAATGAGCAGTTCTTC; v_call: TRBV10-3; clone_size: .; d_call: .; j_call: TRBJ2-1; cdr3_length: 14